The rows below give T cell receptor beta chains drawn from one sample of a study of blood T cells in healthy people across ages. TCRdb fed the 5' RACE reads into MiXCR, producing one record per CDR3 protein. The table has roughly 790,000 distinct CDR3 sequences, about 40% seen once; the top ten hold around 20%. The source material was blood. The source is a woman aged 60-75 years in good health. Both conserved end residues are part of each CDR3. Each record gives: CDR3 length, J gene, V gene, CDR3 protein.

>16|TRBJ2-1|TRBV7-3
CASSQSGTGNYNEQFF
>14|TRBJ2-1|TRBV12-3/TRBV12-4
CASSPLIAGDEQFF
>14|TRBJ1-1|TRBV6-5
CASSYDQGGTEAFF
>15|TRBJ2-2|TRBV4-3
CASSQHGDNTGELFF
>14|TRBJ2-5|TRBV20-1
CSARIAGVQETQYF
>13|TRBJ2-5|TRBV6-5
CASSRSLAETQYF
>16|TRBJ2-7|TRBV28
CASRGASRLISYEQYF
>14|TRBJ1-2|TRBV6-6
CASSHGQGAYGYTF
>13|TRBJ2-3|TRBV20-1
CSASGLAGDTQYF
>15|NA|TRBV28
CASSGGRASQETQYF
>13|TRBJ2-1|TRBV4-1
CASTLDYNNEQFF
>11|TRBJ1-4|TRBV11-2
CASSPLEKLFF
>13|TRBJ1-4|TRBV5-1
CASSVAGNEKLFF
>14|TRBJ2-1|TRBV7-9
CASSLAGEWNEQFF
>15|TRBJ2-4|TRBV12-3/TRBV12-4
CASSWQQGAKVEQYF
>15|TRBJ2-7|TRBV18
CASSPPSGRNYEQYF
>14|TRBJ1-2|TRBV13
CASSLLGSDYGYTF
>15|TRBJ2-5|TRBV9
CASSVRGQGVETQYF
>15|TRBJ1-2|TRBV9
CASSGAGTPNYGYTF
>13|TRBJ1-5|TRBV29-1
CSVTGGSNQPQHF
>16|TRBJ2-5|TRBV13
CASSIGTSGKQETQYF
>12|NA|TRBV7-8
CASSPRSHEQYF
>17|TRBJ2-1|TRBV20-1
CSARDPLKVASILEQFF